This entry is about one T cell receptor beta chain. V dropped 3 bases and J dropped 0 bases, with 10 bases sitting between them. Germline values: CDR1 SGHRS, CDR2 YFSETQ. The CDR3 contains 15 residues. This sample was taken from a study of T cells after posttransplantation cyclophosphamide. Method: immunoSEQ multiplex PCR; TCRdb's copy keeps in-frame clones and lacks some. The data hold roughly 20,000 clones, with approximately 86% observed a single time. Cyclophosphamide on days +3 and +4 followed busulfan-fludarabine conditioning and a marrow graft. This TCR derives from a female patient in her thirties or forties who received an allogeneic stem cell transplant from a related donor, was CMV-positive, and had no GVHD. Some of these T cells may belong to the graft donor. The V and J genes are TRBV5-1 and TRBJ2-1; the D gene is possibly TRBD1 (6 bases). The sample was PBMCs, taken after allogeneic stem cell transplant with posttransplant cyclophosphamide. This CDR3 is CASSSVGGSYNEQFF. CDR3 nucleotide sequence: TGCGCCAGCAGCTCGGTAGGGGGCTCCTACAATGAGCAGTTCTTC.